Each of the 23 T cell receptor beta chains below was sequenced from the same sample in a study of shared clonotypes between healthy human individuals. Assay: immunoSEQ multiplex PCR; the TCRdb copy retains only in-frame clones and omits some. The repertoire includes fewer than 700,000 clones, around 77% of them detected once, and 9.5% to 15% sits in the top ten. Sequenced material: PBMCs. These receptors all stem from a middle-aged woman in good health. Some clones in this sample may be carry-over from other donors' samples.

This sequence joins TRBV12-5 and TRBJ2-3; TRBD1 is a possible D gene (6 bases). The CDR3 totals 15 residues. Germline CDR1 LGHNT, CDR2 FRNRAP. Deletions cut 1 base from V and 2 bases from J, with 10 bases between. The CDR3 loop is CASGLEGDITDTQYF. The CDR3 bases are TGTGCTAGTGGTTTGGAGGGGGACATCACAGATACGCAGTATTTT.

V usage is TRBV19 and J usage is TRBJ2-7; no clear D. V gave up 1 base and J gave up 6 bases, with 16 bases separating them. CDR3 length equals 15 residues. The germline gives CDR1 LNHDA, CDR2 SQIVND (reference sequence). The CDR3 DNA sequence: TGTGCCAGTAGTATAGTTAACAACCCGCTCGCCGAGCAGTACTTC. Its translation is CASSIVNNPLAEQYF.

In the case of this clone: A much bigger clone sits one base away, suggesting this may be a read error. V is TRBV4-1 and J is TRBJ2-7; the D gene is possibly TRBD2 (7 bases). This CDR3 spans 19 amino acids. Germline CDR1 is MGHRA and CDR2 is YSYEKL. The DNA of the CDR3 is TGCACCAGCAGCCAAGCCCCACCGGGGGCGGGAGCGGGACTATACGAGCAGTACTTC. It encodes CTSSQAPPGAGAGLYEQYF.

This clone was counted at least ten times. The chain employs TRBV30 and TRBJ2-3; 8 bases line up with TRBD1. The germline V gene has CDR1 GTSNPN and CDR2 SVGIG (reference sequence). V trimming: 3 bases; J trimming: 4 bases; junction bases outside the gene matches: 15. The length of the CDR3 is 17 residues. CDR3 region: CAWSLIGTGEEADTQYF. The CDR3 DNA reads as TGTGCCTGGAGCTTAATTGGGACAGGTGAAGAAGCAGATACGCAGTATTTT.

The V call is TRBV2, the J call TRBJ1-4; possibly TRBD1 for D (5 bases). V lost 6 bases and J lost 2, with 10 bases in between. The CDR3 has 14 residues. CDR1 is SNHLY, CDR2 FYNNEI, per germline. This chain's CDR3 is CASSPRDTNEKLFF. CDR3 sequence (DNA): TGTGCCAGCAGCCCCAGGGATACTAATGAAAAACTGTTTTTT.

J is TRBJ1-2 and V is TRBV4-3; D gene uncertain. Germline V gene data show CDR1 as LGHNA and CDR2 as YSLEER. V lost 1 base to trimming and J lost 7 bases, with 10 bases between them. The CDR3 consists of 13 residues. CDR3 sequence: CASSQVKGSGYTF. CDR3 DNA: TGCGCCAGCAGCCAAGTGAAAGGATCTGGCTACACCTTC.

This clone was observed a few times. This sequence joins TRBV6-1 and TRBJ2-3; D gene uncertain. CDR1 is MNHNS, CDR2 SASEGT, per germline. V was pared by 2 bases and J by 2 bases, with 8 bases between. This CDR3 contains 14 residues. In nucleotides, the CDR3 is TGTGCCAGCAGTGAAAGTCGGTTCACAGATACGCAGTATTTT. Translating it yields CASSESRFTDTQYF.

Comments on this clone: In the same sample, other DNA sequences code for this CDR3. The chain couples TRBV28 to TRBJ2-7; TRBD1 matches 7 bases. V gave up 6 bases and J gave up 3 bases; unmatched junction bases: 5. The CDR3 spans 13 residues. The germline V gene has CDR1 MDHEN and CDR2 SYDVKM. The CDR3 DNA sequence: TGTGCCAGCAGGAAACAGGGGCTCTACGAGCAGTACTTC. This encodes CASRKQGLYEQYF.

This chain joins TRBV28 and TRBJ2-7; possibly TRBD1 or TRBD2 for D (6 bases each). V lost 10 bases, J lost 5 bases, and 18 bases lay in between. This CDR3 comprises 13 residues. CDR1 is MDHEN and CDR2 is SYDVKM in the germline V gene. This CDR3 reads CATRGGGRNEQYF. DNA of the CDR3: TGTGCCACCCGCGGTGGGGGGCGTAACGAGCAGTACTTC. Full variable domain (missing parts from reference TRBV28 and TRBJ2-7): DVKVTQSSRYLVKRTGEKVFLECVQDMDHENMFWYRQDPGLGLRLIYFSYDVKMKEKGDIPEGYSVSREKKERFSLILESASTNQTSMYLCATRGGGRNEQYFGPGTRLTVT.

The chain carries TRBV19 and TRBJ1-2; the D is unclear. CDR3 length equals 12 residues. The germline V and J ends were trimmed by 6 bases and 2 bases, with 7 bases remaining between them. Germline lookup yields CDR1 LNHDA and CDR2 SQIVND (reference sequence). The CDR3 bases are TGTGCCAGTAGGGGTTCGAACTATGGCTACACCTTC. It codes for CASRGSNYGYTF.

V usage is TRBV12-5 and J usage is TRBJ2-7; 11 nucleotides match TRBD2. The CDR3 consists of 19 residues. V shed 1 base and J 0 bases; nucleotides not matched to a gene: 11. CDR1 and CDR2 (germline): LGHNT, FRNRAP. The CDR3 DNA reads TGTGCTAGTGGTTTGGAGACCGGGACTAGCGGAACTTACTCCTACGAGCAGTACTTC. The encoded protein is CASGLETGTSGTYSYEQYF.

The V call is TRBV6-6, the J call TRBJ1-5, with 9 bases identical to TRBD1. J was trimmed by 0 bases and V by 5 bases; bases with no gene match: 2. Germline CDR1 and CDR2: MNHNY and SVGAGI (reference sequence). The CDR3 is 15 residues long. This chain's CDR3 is CASSGQGYSNQPQHF. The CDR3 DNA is TGTGCCAGCAGTGGACAGGGGTATAGCAATCAGCCCCAGCATTTT.

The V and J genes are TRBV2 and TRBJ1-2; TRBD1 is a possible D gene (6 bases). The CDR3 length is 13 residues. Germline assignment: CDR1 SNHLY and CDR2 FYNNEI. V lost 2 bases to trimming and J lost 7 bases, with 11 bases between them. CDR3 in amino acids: CASSEYRAAGYTF. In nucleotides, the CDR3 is TGTGCCAGCAGTGAATACAGGGCCGCTGGCTACACCTTC.

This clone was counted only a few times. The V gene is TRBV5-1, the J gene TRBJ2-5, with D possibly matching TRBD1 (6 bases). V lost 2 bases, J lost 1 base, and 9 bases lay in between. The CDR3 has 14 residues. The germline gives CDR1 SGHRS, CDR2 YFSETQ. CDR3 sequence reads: CASSFAGAQETQYF. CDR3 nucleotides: TGCGCCAGCAGCTTTGCAGGGGCCCAAGAGACCCAGTACTTC.

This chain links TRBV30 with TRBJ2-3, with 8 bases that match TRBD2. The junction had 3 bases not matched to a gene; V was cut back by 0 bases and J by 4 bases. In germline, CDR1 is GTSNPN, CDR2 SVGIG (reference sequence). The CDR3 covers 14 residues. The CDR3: CAWSVRRGADTQYF. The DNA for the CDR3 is TGTGCCTGGAGTGTACGGCGGGGGGCAGATACGCAGTATTTT.

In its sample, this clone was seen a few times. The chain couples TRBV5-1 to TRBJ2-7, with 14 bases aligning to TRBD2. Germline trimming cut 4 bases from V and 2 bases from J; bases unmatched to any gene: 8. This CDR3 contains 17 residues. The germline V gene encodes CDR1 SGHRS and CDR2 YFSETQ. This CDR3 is CASSVGTSGSLAYEQYF. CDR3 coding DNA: TGCGCCAGCAGCGTCGGGACTAGCGGGAGTCTGGCCTACGAGCAGTACTTC.

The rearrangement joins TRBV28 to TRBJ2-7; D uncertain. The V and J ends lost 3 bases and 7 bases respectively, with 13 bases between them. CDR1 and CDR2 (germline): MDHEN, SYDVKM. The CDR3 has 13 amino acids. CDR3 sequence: CASSFPSLGEQYF. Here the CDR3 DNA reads TGTGCCAGCAGTTTCCCCTCACTGGGGGAGCAGTACTTC. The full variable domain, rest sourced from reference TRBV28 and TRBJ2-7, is DVKVTQSSRYLVKRTGEKVFLECVQDMDHENMFWYRQDPGLGLRLIYFSYDVKMKEKGDIPEGYSVSREKKERFSLILESASTNQTSMYLCASSFPSLGEQYFGPGTRLTVT.

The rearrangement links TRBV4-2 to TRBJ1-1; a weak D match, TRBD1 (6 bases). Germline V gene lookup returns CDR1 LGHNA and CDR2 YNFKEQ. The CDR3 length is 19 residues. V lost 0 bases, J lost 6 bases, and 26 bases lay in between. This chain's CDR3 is CASSQDLRQGYSKGAEAFF. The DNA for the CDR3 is TGTGCCAGCAGCCAAGATCTTCGGCAGGGGTATTCCAAAGGCGCTGAAGCTTTCTTT.

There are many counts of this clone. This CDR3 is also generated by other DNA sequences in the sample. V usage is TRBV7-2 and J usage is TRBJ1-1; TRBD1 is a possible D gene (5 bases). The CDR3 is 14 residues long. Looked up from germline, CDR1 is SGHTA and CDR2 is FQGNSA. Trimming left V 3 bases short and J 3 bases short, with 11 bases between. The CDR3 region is CASSFQGFDTEAFF. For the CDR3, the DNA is TGTGCCAGCAGCTTCCAGGGTTTTGACACTGAAGCTTTCTTT.

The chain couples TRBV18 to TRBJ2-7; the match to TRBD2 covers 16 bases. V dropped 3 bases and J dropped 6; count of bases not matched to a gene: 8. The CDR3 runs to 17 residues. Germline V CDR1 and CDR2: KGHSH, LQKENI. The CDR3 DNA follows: TGTGCCAGCTCACCGCTGGGACTAGCGGGAGGGCCCACCGAGCAGTACTTC. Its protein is CASSPLGLAGGPTEQYF.

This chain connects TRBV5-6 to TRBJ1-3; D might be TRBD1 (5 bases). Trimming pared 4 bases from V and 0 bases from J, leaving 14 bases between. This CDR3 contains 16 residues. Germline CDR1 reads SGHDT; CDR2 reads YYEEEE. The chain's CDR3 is CASSAAGRGSGNTIYF. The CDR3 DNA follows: TGTGCCAGCAGCGCGGCAGGGAGAGGCTCTGGAAACACCATATATTTT.

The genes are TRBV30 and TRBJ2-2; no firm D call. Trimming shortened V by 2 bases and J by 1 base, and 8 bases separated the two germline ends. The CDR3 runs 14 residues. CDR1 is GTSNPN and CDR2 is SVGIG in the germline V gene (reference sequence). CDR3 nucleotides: TGTGCCTGGAGTCAGATTATGAACACCGGGGAGCTGTTTTTT. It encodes CAWSQIMNTGELFF. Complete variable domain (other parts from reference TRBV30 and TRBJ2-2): SQTIHQWPATLVQPVGSPLSLECTVEGTSNPNLYWYRQAAGRGLQLLFYSVGIGQISSEVPQNLSASRPQDRQFILSSKKLLLSDSGFYLCAWSQIMNTGELFFGEGSRLTVL.

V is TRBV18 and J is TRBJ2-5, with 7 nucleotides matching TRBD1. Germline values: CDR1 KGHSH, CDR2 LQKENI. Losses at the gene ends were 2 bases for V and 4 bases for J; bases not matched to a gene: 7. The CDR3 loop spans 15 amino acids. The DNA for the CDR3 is TGTGCCAGCTCACCAACAGGGGCACGGTTAGAGACCCAGTACTTC. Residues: CASSPTGARLETQYF.